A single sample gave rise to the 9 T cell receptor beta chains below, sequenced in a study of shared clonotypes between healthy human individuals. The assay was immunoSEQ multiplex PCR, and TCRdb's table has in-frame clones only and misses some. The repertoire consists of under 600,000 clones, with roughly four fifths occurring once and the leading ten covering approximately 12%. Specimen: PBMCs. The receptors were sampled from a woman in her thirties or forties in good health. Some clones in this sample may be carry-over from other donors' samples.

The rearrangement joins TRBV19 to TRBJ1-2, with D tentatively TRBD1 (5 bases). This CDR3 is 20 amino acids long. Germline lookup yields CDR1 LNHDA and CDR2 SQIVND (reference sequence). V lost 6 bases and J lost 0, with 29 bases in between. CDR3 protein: CASSSPTPAPGTEANYGYTF. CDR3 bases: TGTGCCAGTAGCAGCCCGACCCCTGCCCCCGGGACGGAAGCTAACTATGGCTACACCTTC.

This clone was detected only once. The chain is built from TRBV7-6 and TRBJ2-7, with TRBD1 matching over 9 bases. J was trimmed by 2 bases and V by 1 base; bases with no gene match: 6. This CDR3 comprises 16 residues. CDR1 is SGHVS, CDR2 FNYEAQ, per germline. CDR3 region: CASSLGTRTGAYEQYF. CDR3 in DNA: TGTGCCAGCAGCTTAGGAACCCGGACAGGGGCCTACGAGCAGTACTTC.

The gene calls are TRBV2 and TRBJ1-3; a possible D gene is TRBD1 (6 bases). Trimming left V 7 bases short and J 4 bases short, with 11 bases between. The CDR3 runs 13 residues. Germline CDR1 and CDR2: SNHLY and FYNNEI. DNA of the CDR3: TGTGCCAGCAATACGGGACAAGGAAACACCATATATTTT. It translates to CASNTGQGNTIYF.

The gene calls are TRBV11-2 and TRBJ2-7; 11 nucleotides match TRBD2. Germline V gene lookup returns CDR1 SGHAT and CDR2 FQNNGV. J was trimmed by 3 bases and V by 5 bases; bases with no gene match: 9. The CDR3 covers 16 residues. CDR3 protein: CASSPGTSGRNYEQYF. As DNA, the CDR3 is TGTGCCAGCAGCCCCGGGACTAGCGGACGTAACTACGAGCAGTACTTC.

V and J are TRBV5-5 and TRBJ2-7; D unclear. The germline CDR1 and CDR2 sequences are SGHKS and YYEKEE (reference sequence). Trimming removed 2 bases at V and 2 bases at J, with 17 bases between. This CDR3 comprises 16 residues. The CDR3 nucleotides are TGTGCCAGCAGCTTCGGAGAAGACCCGATCCCCTACGAGCAGTACTTC. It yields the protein CASSFGEDPIPYEQYF.

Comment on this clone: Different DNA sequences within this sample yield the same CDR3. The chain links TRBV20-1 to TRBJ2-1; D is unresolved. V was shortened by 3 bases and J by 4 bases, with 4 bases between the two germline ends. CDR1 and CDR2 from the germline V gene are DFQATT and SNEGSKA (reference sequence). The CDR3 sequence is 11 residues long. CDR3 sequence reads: CSASRYNEQFF. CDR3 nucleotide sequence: TGCAGTGCTAGTAGGTACAATGAGCAGTTCTTC.

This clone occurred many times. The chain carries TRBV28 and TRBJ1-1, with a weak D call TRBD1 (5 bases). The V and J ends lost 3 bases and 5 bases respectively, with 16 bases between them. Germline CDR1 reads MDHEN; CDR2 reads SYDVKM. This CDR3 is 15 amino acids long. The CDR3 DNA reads TGTGCCAGCAGTTTTGGTAGGGGCCGGGAGACTGAAGCTTTCTTT. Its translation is CASSFGRGRETEAFF.

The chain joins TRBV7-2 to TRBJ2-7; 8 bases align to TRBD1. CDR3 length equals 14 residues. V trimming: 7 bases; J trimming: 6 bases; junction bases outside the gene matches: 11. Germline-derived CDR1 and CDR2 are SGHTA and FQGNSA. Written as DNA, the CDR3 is TGTGCCAGCACCGAACGGACAGGGCCCCGCGAGCAGTACTTC. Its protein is CASTERTGPREQYF.

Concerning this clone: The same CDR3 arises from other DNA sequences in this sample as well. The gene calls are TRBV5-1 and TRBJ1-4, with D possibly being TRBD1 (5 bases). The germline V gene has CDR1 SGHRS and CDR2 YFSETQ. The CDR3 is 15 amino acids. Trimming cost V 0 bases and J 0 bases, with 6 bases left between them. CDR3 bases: TGCGCCAGCAGCTTGGGACAGTCAACTAATGAAAAACTGTTTTTT. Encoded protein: CASSLGQSTNEKLFF.